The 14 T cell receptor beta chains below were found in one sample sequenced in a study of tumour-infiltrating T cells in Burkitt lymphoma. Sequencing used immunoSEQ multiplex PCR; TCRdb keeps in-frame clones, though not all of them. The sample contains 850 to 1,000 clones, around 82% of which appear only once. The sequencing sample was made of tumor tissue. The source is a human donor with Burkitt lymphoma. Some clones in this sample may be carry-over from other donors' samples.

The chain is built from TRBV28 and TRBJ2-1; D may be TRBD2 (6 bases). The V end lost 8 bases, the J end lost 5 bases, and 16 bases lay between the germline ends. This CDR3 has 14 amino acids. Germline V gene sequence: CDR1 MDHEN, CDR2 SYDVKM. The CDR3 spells CASRTPGVDNEQFF. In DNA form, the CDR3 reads TGTGCCAGCCGAACACCGGGGGTCGACAATGAGCAGTTCTTC.

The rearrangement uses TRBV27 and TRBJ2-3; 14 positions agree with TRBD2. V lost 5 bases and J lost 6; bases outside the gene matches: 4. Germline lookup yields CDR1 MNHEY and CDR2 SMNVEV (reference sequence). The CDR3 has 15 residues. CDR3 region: CASSLRTSGRDTQYF. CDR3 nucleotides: TGTGCCAGCAGTCTCAGGACTAGCGGGAGGGATACGCAGTATTTT.

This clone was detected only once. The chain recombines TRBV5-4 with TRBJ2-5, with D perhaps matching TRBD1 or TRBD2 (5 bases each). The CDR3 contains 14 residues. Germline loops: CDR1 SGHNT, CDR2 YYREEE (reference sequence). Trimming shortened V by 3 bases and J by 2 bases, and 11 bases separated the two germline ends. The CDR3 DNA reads TGTGCCAGCAGCTCGGGGAAGGGGCAAGAGACCCAGTACTTC. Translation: CASSSGKGQETQYF. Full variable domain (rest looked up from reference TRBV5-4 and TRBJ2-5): ETGVTQSPTHLIKTRGQQVTLRCSSQSGHNTVSWYQQALGQGPQFIFQYYREEENGRGNFPPRFSGLQFPNYSSELNVNALELDDSALYLCASSSGKGQETQYFGPGTRLLVL.

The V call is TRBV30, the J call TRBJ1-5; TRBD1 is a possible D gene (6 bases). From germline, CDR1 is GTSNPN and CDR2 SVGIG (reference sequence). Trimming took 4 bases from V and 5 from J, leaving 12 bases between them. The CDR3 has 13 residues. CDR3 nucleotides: TGTGCCTGGAACGGCAGGGGCGATCAGCCCCAGCATTTT. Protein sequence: CAWNGRGDQPQHF.

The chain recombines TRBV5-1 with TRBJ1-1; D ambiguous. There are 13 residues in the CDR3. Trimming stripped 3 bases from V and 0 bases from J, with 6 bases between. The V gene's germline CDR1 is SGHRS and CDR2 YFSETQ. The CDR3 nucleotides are TGCGCCAGCAGCTACCGAATGAACACTGAAGCTTTCTTT. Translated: CASSYRMNTEAFF.

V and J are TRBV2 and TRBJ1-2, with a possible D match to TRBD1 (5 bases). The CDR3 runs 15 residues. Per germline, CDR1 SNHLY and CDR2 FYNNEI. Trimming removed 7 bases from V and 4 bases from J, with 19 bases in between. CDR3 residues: CASIGTATDLYGYTF. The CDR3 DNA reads TGTGCCAGCATAGGTACCGCGACAGACCTCTATGGCTACACCTTC.

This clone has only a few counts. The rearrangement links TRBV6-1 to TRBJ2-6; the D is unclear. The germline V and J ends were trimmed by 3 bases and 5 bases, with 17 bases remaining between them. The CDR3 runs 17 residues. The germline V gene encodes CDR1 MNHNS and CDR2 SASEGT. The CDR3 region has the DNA TGTGCCAGCAGTGAGCAAATGGAACAAAGTCGGGCCAACGTCCTGACTTTC. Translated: CASSEQMEQSRANVLTF.

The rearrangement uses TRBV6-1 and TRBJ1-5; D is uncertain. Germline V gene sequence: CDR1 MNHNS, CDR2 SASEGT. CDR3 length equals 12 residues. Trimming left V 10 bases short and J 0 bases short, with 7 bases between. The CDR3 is CATRHSNQPQHF. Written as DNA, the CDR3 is TGTGCCACGCGACATAGCAATCAGCCCCAGCATTTT.

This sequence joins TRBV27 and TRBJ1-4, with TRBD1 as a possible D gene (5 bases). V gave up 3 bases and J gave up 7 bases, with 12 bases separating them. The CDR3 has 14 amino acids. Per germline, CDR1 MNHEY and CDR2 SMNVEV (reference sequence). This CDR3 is CASSLGPGGEKLFF. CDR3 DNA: TGTGCCAGCAGTTTGGGACCGGGGGGTGAAAAACTGTTTTTT.

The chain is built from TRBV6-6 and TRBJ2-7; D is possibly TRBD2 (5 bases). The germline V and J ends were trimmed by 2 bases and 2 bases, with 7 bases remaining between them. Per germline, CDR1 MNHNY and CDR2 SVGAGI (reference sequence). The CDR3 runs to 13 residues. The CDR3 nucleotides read TGTGCCAGCAGTTACCCGGGGACCTACGAGCAGTACTTC. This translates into CASSYPGTYEQYF.

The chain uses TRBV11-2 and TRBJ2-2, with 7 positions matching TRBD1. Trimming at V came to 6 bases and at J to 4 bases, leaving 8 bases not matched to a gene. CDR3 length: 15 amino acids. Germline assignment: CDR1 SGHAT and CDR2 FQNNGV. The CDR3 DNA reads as TGTGCCAGCAGTCTCAGACAGGGTGGCACCGGGGAGCTGTTTTTT. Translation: CASSLRQGGTGELFF.

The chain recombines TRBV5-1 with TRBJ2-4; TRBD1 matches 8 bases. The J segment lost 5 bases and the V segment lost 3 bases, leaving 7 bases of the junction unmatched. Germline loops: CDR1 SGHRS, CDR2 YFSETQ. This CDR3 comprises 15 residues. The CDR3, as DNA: TGCGCCAGCAGCTCTTGGACAGGGTCGGAAAACATTCAGTACTTC. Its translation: CASSSWTGSENIQYF.

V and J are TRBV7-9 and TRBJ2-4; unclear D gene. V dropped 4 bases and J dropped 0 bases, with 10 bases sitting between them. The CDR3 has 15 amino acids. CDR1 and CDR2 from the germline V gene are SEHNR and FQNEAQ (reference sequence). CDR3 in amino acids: CASSSPGLAKNIQYF. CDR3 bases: TGTGCCAGCAGCTCACCGGGCCTAGCCAAAAACATTCAGTACTTC.

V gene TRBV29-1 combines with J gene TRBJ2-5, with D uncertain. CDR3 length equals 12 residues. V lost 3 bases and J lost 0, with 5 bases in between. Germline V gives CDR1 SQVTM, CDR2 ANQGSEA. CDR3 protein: CSVDGYQETQYF. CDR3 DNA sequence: TGCAGCGTTGACGGATACCAAGAGACCCAGTACTTC. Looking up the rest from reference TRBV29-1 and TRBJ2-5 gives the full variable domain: SAVISQKPSRDICQRGTSLTIQCQVDSQVTMMFWYRQQPGQSLTLIATANQGSEATYESGFVIDKFPISRPNLTFSTLTVSNMSPEDSSIYLCSVDGYQETQYFGPGTRLLVL.